The entry below gives a single T cell receptor (beta chain) sequence along with its context. The data are from a study of blood T cell repertoires in COVID-19. V lost 5 bases and J lost 4, with 11 bases in between. Looked up from germline, CDR1 is MGHDK and CDR2 is SYGVNS. This CDR3 is built from 14 residues. Seattle patient enrollment occurred during active infection, with longitudinal follow-up thereafter. Per the original data handling: Nucleated cell counts were estimated from reference gene primer amplification. Sequenced by immunoSEQ multiplex PCR; TCRdb stores in-frame clones only, minus some. The V and J calls and clone size are taken from that table; D and trimming were inferred from the DNA. The table includes roughly 250,000 clones, about 85% detected once.

The TCR sequence derives from a human donor with COVID-19, enrolled during active disease. The donor label of this sample is uncertain. The sample consisted of peripheral blood. V gene TRBV25-1 combines with J gene TRBJ1-4; D remains ambiguous. CDR3 protein: CASSQAAYNEKLFF. The DNA of the CDR3 is TGTGCCAGCAGTCAGGCAGCTTATAATGAAAAACTGTTTTTT.